Sequencing of this T cell receptor (beta chain) was carried out in a study of cytomegalovirus exposure and HLA in healthy donors. Overall study context: Inside one of the first data releases sat some 93 million unique TCRs taken from HLA-typed donors.

Details on this clone: What it recognizes is unknown.

This CDR3 has 13 residues. V dropped 5 bases and J dropped 0 bases, with 5 bases sitting between them. Germline CDR1 reads GTSNPN; CDR2 reads SVGIG (reference sequence). The PCR made use of 60 Vbeta and 13 Jbeta primers. Data came from immunoSEQ multiplex PCR; TCRdb stores just in-frame clones and leaves some out. The sample table includes about 110,000 clones. Study conclusions and caveats: In a later analysis, HLA-associated TCR beta chains were more clonally expanded than equally common others. The investigators catalogued 164 TCR beta chains as cytomegalovirus-associated.

The sequence came from a man aged 25-40 years in good health and CMV-seronegative. Sequencing input: PBMCs. The chain couples TRBV30 to TRBJ2-6; D uncertain. The chain's CDR3 is CAWGTSGANVLTF. CDR3 coding DNA: TGTGCCTGGGGCACCTCTGGGGCCAACGTCCTGACTTTC.